This T cell receptor beta chain originates from a study of shared clonotypes between healthy human individuals. The CDR3 sequence is 14 residues long. V was cut by 6 bases and J by 1 base, with 13 bases left in between. From germline, CDR1 is MNHEY and CDR2 SMNVEV (reference sequence). Whole-study findings and limits: A small donor pool kept down the genetic and exposure-history diversity that was represented. Across a handful of donors, naive CD4 shared 5% to 6%, naive CD8 under 4%, memory CD4 2% to 2.5%, memory CD8 roughly 0.37%.

Positive CCR7 selection of CD45RO-negative cells yielded the naive CD8 cells, and terminally differentiated effector memory CD45RA+ cells were excluded. A remark on this clone: Its antigen is as yet unknown. Other DNA sequences of this sample code for an identical CDR3.

The method was immunoSEQ multiplex PCR; TCRdb's version includes in-frame clones alone and lacks a portion of them. The table has 1.5 million to 2.5 million clones, 85% to 95% seen once. The specimen sequenced was naive CD8+ T cells sorted from blood. This receptor was identified in a man between 18 and 29 years old in good health. The rearrangement uses TRBV27 and TRBJ2-7, with D possibly called TRBD1 or TRBD2 (5 bases each). CDR3 in amino acids: CASSPWDGSYEQYF. CDR3 sequence (DNA): TGTGCCAGCAGCCCTTGGGACGGTTCCTACGAGCAGTACTTC.